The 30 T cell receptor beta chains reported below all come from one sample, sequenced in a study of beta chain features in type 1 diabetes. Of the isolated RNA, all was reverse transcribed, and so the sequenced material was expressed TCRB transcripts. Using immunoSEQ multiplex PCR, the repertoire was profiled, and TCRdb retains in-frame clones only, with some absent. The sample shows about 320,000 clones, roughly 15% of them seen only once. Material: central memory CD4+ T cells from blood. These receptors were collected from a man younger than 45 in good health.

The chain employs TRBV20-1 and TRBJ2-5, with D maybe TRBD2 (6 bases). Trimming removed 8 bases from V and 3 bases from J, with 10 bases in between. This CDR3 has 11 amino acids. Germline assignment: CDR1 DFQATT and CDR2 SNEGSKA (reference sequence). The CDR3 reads CSPQREETQYF. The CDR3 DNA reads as TGCAGTCCCCAGCGGGAAGAGACCCAGTACTTC.

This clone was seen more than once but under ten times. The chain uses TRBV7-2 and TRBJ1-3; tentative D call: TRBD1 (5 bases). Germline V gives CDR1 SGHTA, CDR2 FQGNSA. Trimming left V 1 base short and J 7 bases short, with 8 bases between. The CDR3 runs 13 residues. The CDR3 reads CASSLGTRNTIYF. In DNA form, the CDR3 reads TGTGCCAGCAGCTTAGGGACAAGGAACACCATATATTTT.

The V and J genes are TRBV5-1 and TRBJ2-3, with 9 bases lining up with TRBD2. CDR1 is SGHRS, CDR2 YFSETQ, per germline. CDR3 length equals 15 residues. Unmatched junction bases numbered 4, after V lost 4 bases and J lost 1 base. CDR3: CASSPSGVGTDTQYF. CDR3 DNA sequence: TGCGCCAGCAGCCCTAGCGGGGTAGGCACAGATACGCAGTATTTT.

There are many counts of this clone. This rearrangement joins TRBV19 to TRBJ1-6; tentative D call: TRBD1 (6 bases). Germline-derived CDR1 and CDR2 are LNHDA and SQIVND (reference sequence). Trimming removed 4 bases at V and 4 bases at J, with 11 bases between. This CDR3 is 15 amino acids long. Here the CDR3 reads CASSTQTGYNSPLHF. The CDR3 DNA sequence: TGTGCCAGTAGTACCCAAACAGGGTATAATTCACCCCTCCACTTT.

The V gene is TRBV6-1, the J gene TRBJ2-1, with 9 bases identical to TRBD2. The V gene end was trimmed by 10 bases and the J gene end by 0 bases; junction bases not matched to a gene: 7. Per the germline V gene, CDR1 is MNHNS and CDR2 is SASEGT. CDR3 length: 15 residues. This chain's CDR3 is CATLAGASSYNEQFF. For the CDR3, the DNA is TGTGCCACCTTAGCGGGAGCCAGCTCCTACAATGAGCAGTTCTTC.

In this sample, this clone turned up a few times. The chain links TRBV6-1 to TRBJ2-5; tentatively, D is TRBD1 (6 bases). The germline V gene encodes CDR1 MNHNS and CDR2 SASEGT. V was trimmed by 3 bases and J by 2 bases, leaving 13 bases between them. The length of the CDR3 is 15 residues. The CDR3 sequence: CASSDPPRGQETQYF. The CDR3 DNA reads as TGTGCCAGCAGTGATCCGCCCAGGGGACAAGAGACCCAGTACTTC.

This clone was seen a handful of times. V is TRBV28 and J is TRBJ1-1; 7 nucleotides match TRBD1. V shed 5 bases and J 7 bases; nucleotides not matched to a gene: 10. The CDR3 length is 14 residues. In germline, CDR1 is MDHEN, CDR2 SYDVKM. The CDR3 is CASSLPTGVDEAFF. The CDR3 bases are TGTGCCAGCAGTCTACCTACAGGGGTGGATGAAGCTTTCTTT.

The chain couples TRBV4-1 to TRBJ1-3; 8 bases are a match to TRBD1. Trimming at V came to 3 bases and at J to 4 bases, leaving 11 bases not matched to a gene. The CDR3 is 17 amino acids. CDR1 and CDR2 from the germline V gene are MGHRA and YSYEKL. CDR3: CASSHTTQGAVGNTIYF. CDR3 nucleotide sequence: TGCGCCAGCAGCCACACCACGCAGGGGGCCGTCGGAAACACCATATATTTT.

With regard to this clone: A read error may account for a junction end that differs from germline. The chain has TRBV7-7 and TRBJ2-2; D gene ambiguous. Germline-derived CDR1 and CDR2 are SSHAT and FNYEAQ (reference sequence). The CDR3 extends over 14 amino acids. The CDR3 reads CASSPIRNTGELFF. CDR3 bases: TGTGCTAGCAGCCCCATCAGGAACACCGGGGAGCTGTTTTTT. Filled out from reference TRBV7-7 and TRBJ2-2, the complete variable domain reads GAGVSQSPRYKVTKRGQDVTLRCDPISSHATLYWYQQALGQGPEFLTYFNYEAQPDKSGLPSDRFSAERPEGSISTLTIQRTEQRDSAMYRCASSPIRNTGELFFGEGSRLTVL.

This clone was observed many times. The CDR3 DNA is TGTGCCAGCAGCCAATCCGACAGGGATGGCTACACCTTC. Its protein is CASSQSDRDGYTF. The chain combines TRBV7-9 with TRBJ1-2, with 7 bases lining up with TRBD1. Germline values: CDR1 SEHNR, CDR2 FQNEAQ (reference sequence). The CDR3 length is 13 residues. Trimming took 5 bases from V and 6 from J; bases not matched to a gene: 6.

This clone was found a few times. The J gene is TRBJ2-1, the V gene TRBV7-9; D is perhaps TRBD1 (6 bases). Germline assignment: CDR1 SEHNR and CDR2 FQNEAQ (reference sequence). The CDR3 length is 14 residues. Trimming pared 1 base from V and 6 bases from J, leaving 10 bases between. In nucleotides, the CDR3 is TGTGCCAGCAGCTTAGGGACAGACTTCAATGAGCAGTTCTTC. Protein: CASSLGTDFNEQFF.

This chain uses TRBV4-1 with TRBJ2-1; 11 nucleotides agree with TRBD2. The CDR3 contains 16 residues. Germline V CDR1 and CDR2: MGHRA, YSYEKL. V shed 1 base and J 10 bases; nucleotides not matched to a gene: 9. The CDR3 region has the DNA TGCGCCAGCAGCCAAGGGAGACTAGCGGGGTTGGTGGAGCAGTTCTTC. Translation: CASSQGRLAGLVEQFF.

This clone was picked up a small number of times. The CDR3 sequence is CANQGLAGGTNTGELFF. Here the CDR3 DNA reads TGTGCCAACCAGGGACTAGCGGGGGGAACGAACACCGGGGAGCTGTTTTTT. The chain joins TRBV7-9 to TRBJ2-2, with TRBD2 matching over 15 bases. Germline trimming cut 10 bases from V and 0 bases from J; bases unmatched to any gene: 6. The CDR3 sequence is 17 residues long. Germline V gene lookup returns CDR1 SEHNR and CDR2 FQNEAQ (reference sequence).

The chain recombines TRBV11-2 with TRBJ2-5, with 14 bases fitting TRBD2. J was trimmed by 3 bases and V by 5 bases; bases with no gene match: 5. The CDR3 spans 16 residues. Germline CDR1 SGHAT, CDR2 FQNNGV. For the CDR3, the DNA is TGTGCCAGCAGCCTCGGACTAGCGGGGGGTAAAGAGACCCAGTACTTC. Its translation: CASSLGLAGGKETQYF. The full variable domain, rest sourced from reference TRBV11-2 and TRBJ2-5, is EAGVAQSPRYKIIEKRQSVAFWCNPISGHATLYWYQQILGQGPKLLIQFQNNGVVDDSQLPKDRFSAERLKGVDSTLKIQPAKLEDSAVYLCASSLGLAGGKETQYFGPGTRLLVL.

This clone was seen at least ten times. This CDR3 reads CASAPKPDRVIGTTNEKLFF. Written as DNA, the CDR3 is TGTGCCAGCGCTCCGAAGCCAGACAGGGTAATTGGTACAACTAATGAAAAACTGTTTTTT. V and J are TRBV5-5 and TRBJ1-4, with 7 nucleotides matching TRBD1. This CDR3 region has 20 residues. Trimming took 7 bases from V and 0 from J; bases not matched to a gene: 21. Germline V lookup: CDR1 SGHKS, CDR2 YYEKEE (reference sequence).

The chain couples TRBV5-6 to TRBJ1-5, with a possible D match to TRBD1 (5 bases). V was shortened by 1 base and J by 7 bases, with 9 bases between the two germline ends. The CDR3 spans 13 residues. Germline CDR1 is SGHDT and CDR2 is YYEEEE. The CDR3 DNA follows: TGTGCCAGCAGCTTGTCAGGGATCCAGCCCCAGCATTTT. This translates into CASSLSGIQPQHF.

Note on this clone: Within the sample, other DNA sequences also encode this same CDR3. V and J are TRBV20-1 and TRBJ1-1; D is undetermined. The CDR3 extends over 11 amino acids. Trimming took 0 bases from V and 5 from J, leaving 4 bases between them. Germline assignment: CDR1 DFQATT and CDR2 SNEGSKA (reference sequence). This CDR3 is CSAREGTEAFF. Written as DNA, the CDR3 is TGCAGTGCTAGAGAGGGAACTGAAGCTTTCTTT.

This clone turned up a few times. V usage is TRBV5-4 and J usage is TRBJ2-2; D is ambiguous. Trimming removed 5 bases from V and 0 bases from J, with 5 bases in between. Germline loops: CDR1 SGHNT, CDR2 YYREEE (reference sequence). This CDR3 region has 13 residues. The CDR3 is CASRKANTGELFF. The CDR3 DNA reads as TGTGCCAGCAGGAAAGCGAACACCGGGGAGCTGTTTTTT.

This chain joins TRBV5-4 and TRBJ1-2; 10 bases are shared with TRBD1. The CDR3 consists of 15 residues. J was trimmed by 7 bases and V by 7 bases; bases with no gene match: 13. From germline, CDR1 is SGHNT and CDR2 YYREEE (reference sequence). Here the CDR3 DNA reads TGTGCCAGCGCAGGCGACAGGGGGCGCCTGGTTGGCTACACCTTC. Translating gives CASAGDRGRLVGYTF.

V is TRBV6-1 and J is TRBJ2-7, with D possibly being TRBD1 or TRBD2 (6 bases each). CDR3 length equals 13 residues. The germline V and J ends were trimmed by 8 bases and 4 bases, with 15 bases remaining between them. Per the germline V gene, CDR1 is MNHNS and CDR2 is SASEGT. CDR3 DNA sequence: TGTGCCAGCTCAACAGGGAGGATGTACGAGCAGTACGTC. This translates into CASSTGRMYEQYV.

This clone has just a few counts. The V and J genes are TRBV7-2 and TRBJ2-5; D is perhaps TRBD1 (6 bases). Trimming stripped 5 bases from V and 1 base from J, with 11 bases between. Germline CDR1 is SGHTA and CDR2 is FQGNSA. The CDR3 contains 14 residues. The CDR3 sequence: CASSVQGGQETQYF. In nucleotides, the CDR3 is TGTGCCAGCAGCGTACAGGGCGGCCAAGAGACCCAGTACTTC. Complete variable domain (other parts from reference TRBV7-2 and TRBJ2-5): GAGVSQSPSNKVTEKGKDVELRCDPISGHTALYWYRQSLGQGLEFLIYFQGNSAPDKSGLPSDRFSAERTGGSVSTLTIQRTQQEDSAVYLCASSVQGGQETQYFGPGTRLLVL.

CDR3 in amino acids: CASSLLEGGRLKTQYF. For the CDR3, the DNA is TGTGCCAGCAGCTTACTGGAGGGAGGACGGTTGAAGACCCAGTACTTC. This chain joins TRBV7-9 and TRBJ2-5, with a weak D call TRBD2 (6 bases). The CDR3 contains 16 residues. CDR1 and CDR2 from the germline V gene are SEHNR and FQNEAQ (reference sequence). V was pared by 2 bases and J by 6 bases, with 19 bases between.

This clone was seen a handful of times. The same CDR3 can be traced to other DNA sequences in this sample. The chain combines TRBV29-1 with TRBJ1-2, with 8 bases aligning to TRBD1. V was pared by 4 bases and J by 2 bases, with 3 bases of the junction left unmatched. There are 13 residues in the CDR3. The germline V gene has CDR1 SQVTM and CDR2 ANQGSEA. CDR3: CSVGQGTNYGYTF. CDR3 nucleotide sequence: TGCAGCGTTGGACAGGGGACGAACTATGGCTACACCTTC.

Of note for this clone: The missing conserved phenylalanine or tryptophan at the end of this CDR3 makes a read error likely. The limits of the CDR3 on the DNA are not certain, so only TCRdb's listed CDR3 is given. The CDR3 here is CASSPDTGREVAI. The rearrangement uses TRBV7-2 and TRBJ2-7; the table's TRBD1 call for D was not verified on the DNA. The germline V gene has CDR1 SGHTA and CDR2 FQGNSA. Inclusive of both ends, the CDR3 amounts to 13 amino acids.

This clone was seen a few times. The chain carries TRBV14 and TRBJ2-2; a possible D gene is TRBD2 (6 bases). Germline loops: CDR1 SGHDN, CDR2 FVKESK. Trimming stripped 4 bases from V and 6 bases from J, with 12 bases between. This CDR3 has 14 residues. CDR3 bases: TGTGCCAGCAGCCGCCACGGGGGACCCGGGGAGCTGTTTTTT. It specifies CASSRHGGPGELFF.

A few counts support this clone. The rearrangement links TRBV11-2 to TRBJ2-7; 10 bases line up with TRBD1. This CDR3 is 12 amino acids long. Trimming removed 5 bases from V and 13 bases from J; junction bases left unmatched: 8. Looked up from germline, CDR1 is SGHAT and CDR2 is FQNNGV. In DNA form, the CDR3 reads TGTGCCAGCAGCCTAGGGACAGGGGCGTTTTACGTC. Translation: CASSLGTGAFYV.

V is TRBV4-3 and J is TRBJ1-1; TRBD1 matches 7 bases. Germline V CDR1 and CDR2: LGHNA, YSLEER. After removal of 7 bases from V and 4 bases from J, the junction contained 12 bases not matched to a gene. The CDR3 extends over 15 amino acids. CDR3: CASKRDGTAGTEAFF. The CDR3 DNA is TGCGCCAGCAAACGGGATGGGACAGCAGGCACTGAAGCTTTCTTT.

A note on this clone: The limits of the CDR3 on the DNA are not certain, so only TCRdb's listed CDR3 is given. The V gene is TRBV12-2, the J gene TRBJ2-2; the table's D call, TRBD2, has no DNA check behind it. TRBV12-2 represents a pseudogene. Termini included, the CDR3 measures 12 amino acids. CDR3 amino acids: CASRVTTGSCFF.

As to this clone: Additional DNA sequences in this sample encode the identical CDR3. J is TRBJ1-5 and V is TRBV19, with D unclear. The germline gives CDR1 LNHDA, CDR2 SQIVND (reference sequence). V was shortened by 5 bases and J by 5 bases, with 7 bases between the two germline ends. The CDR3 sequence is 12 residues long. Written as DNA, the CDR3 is TGTGCCAGTAGTCTACTAGATCAGCCCCAGCATTTT. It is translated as CASSLLDQPQHF.

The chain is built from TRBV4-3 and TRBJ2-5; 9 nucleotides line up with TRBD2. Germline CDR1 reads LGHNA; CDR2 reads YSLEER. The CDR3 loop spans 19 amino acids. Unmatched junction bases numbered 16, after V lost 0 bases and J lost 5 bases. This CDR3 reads CASSQDAVAGANHVETQYF. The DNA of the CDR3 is TGCGCCAGCAGCCAAGATGCAGTAGCGGGAGCTAACCACGTGGAGACCCAGTACTTC.